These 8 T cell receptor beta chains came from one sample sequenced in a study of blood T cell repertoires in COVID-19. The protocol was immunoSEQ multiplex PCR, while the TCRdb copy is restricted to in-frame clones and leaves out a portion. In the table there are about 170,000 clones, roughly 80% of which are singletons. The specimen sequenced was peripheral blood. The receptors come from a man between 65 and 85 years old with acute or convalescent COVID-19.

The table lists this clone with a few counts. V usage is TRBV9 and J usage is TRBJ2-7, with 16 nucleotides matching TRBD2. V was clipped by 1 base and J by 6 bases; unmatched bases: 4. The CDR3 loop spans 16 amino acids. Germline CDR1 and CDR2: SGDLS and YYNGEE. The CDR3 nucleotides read TGTGCCAGCAGCGTACGAGGGACTAGCGGGGGGGTCGAGCAGTACTTC. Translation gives CASSVRGTSGGVEQYF.

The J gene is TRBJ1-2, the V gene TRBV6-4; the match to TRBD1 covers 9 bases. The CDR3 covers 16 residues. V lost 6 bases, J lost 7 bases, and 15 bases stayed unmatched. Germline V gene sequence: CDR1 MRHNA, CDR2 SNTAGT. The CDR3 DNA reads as TGTGCCAGCAGCAGGGACAGGGCCGAACCAAAGTCTGGCTACACCTTC. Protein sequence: CASSRDRAEPKSGYTF.

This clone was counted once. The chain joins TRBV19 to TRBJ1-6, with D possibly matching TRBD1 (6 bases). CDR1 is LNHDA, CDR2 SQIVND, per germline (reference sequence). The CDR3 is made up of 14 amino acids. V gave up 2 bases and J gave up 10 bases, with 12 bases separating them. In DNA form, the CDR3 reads TGTGCCAGTAGTATATCAGGGGTTGAATCACCCCTCCACTTT. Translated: CASSISGVESPLHF.

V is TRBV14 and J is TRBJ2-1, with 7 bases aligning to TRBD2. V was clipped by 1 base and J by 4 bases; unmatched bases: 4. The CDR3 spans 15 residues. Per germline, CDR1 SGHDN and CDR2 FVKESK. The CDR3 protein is CASSQVAGVYNEQFF. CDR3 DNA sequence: TGTGCCAGCAGCCAAGTTGCGGGAGTTTACAATGAGCAGTTCTTC.

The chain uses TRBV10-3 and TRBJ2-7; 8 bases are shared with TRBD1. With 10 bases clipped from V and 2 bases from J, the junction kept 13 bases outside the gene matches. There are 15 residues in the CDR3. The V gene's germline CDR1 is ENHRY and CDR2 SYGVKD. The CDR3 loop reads CATRRQRTGPYEQYF. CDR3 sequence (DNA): TGTGCCACCAGACGACAACGGACAGGGCCCTACGAGCAGTACTTC.

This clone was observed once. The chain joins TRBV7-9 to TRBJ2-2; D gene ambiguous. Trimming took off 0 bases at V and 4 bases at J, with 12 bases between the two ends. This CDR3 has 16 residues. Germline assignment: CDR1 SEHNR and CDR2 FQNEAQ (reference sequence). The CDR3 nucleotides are TGTGCCAGCAGCTTAGCCAGTACACGGAGCACCGGGGAGCTGTTTTTT. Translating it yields CASSLASTRSTGELFF. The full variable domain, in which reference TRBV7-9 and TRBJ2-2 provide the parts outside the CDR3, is DTGVSQNPRHKITKRGQNVTFRCDPISEHNRLYWYRQTLGQGPEFLTYFQNEAQLEKSRLLSDRFSAERPKGSFSTLEIQRTEQGDSAMYLCASSLASTRSTGELFFGEGSRLTVL.

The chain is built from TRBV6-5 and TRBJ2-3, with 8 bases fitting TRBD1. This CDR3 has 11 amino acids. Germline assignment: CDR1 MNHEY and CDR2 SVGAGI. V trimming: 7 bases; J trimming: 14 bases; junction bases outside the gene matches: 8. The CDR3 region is CASTLDRVRYF. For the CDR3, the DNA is TGTGCCAGCACCCTGGACAGGGTCAGGTATTTT.

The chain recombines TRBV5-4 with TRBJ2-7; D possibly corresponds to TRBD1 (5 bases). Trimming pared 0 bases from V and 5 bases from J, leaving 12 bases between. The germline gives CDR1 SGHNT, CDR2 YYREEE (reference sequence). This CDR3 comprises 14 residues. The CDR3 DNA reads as TGTGCCAGCAGCTTGGACAGGTATTCCGACGAGCAGTACTTC. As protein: CASSLDRYSDEQYF.